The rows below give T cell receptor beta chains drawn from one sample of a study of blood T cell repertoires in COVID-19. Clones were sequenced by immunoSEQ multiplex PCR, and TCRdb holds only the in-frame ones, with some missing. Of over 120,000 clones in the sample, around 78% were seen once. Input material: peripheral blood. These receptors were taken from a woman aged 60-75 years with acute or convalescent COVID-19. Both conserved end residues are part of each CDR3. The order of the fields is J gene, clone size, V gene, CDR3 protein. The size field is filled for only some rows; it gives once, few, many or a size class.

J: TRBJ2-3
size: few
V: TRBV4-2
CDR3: CASSQDRPGTAWGDTQYF

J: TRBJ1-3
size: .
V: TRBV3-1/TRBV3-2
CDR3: CASSQAHGLGNTIYF

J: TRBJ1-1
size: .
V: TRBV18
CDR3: CASSRDRGNTEAFF

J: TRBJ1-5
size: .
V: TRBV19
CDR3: CASSIDPRSPSNQPQHF

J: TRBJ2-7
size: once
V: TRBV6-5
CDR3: CASSFREGYEQYF

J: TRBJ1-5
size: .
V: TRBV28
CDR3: CATLRGTGNYQPQHF

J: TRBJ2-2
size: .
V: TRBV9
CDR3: CASTWALNTGELFF

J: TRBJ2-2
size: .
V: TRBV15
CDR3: CATSPGLAGNTGELFF

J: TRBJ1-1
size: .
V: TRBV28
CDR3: CASSSLRGSGGDTEAFF

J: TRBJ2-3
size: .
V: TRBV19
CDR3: CASRGDRYTDTQYF

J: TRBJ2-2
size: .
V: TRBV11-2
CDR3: CASSPTPRLAGVAGELFF

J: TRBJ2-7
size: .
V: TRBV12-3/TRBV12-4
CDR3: CASSSYYEQYF

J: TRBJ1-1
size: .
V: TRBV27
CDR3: CASSPHYGGAGRGTEAFF

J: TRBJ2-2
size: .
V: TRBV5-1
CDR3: CASSLDGGTGELFF

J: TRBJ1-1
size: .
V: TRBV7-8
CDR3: CASSLVGGNTEAFF

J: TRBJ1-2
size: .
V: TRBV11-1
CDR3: CASSRLGTVGYTF

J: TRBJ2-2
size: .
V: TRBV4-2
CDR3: CASSQRGAGGGVSTGELFF

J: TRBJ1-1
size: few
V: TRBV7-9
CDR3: CASSLQPQGANTEAFF

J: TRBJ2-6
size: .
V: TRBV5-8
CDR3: CASSLGPGSSGANVLTF

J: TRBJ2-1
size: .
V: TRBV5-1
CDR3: CASSLDGTSYNEQFF

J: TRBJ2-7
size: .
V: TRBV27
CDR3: CASSAGATYEQYF

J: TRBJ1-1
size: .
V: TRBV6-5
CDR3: CATFPGQILNTEAFF

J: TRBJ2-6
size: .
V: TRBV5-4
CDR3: CASSLTQVQAGANVLTF

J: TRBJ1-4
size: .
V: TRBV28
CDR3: CASSLIGEGMEKLFF

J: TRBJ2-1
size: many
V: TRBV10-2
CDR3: CATLWQSYNEQFF

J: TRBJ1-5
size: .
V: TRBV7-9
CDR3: CASSLDSSNQPQHF

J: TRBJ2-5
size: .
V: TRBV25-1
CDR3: CASSATGTQYF

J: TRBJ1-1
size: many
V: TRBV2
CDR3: CASSAVVGQVEAFF